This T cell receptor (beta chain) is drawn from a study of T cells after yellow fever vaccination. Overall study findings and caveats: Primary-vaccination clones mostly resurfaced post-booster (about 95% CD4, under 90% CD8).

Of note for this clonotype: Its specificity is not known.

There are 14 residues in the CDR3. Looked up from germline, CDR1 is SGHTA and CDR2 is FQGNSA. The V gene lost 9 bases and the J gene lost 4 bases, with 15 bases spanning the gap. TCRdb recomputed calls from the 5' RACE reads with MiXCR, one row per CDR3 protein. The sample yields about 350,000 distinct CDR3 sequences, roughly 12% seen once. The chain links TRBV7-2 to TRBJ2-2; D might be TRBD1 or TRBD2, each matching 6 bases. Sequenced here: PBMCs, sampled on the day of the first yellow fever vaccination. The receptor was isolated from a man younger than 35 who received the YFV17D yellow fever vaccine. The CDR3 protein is CARTEGGPTGELFF. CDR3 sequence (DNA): TGTGCCAGGACAGAGGGGGGTCCCACCGGGGAGCTGTTTTTT. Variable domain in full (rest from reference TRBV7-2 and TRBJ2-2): GAGVSQSPSNKVTEKGKDVELRCDPISGHTALYWYRQSLGQGLEFLIYFQGNSAPDKSGLPSDRFSAERTGGSVSTLTIQRTQQEDSAVYLCARTEGGPTGELFFGEGSRLTVL.